This T cell receptor beta chain was identified during a study of blood T cell repertoires in COVID-19. Study context: Acute-phase and convalescent COVID-19 samples originated in the United States, Italy and Spain.

TCRdb keeps only in-frame clones here, not all; method: immunoSEQ multiplex PCR. This sample has about 170,000 clones, with about 74% found just once. Germline V lookup: CDR1 LNHDA, CDR2 SQIVND (reference sequence). Trimming removed 6 bases from V and 9 bases from J; junction bases left unmatched: 4. This CDR3 region has 14 residues. The sequence was obtained from an elderly woman with acute or convalescent COVID-19. Sequenced: peripheral blood. The V call is TRBV19, the J call TRBJ1-6; 11 nucleotides match TRBD1. The CDR3 DNA is TGTGCCAGTAGATCCGGGACAGGGGGTTCACCCCTCCACTTT. It encodes CASRSGTGGSPLHF.